The source of this TCR beta chain is a study of blood T cell repertoires in COVID-19. Background on the study: Acute-phase and convalescent COVID-19 samples originated in the United States, Italy and Spain.

In the authors' workflow: Amplifying reference gene primers gave estimates of nucleated cell counts. Assay: immunoSEQ multiplex PCR; the TCRdb copy retains only in-frame clones and omits some. Clonal size and the V and J genes are those of that table, whereas D and trimming came from the DNA. Of about 42,000 clones listed, around nine tenths are singletons. Only a few counts were recorded for this clone. V lost 4 bases and J 4 bases, leaving 12 bases between the germline ends. Germline CDR1 reads SGDLS; CDR2 reads YYNGEE. The length of the CDR3 is 15 residues. The TCR sequence derives from a man aged 50 to 60 with active COVID-19. The rearrangement links TRBV9 to TRBJ1-6, with D possibly matching TRBD1 (6 bases). The source material was peripheral blood. The chain's CDR3 is CASSPRQDYNSPLHF. CDR3 in DNA: TGTGCCAGCAGCCCGCGACAGGATTATAATTCACCCCTCCACTTT. The variable domain in full, completed from reference TRBV9 and TRBJ1-6, reads DSGVTQTPKHLITATGQRVTLRCSPRSGDLSVYWYQQSLDQGLQFLIQYYNGEERAKGNILERFSAQQFPDLHSELNLSSLELGDSALYFCASSPRQDYNSPLHFGNGTRLTVT.